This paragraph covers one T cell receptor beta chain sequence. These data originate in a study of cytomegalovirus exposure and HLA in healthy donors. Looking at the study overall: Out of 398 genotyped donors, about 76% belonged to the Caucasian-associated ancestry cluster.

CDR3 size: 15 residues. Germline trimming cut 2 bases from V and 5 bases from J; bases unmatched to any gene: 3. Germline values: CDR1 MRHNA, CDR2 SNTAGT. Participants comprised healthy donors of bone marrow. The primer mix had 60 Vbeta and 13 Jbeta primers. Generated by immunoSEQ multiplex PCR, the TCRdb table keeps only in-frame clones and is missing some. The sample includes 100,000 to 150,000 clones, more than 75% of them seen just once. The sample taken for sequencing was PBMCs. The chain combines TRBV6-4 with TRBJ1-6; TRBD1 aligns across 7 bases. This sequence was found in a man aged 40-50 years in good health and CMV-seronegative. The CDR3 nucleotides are TGTGCCAGCAGTGACGGACAGGCTAATAATTCACCCCTCCACTTT. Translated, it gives CASSDGQANNSPLHF.